These T cell receptor beta chains were read from a single sample in a study of regulatory and conventional T cells in RAG deficiency. TCRdb keeps only in-frame clones here, not all; method: immunoSEQ multiplex PCR. Of 45,000 or so clones listed, approximately 90% are singletons. This sample was shared with a second study, whose subject was regulatory T cells.

Sequencing was performed on CD4+ effector T cells sorted from blood. Receptor source: a human donor in good health. Each CDR3 is given with its conserved first and last residue. D genes are given only for firm matches. Only some rows state a clone size, as once, few, many or a class for expanded clones.

V	J	size	D	CDR3	DNA
TRBV21-1	TRBJ1-2	.	.	CASSKNGRDGGYTF	TGTGCCAGCAGCAAGAACGGCAGGGATGGGGGCTACACCTTC
TRBV7-5	TRBJ2-5	few	.	CARSSFVMTATQETQYF	TGTGCCAGAAGCTCATTTGTGATGACAGCCACCCAAGAGACCCAGTACTTC
TRBV11-3	TRBJ2-1	.	.	CASSLDRGPYNEQFF	TGTGCCAGCAGCTTAGACAGGGGTCCCTACAATGAGCAGTTCTTC
TRBV19	TRBJ2-5	.	.	CAAGKGGETQYF	TGTGCCGCGGGGAAGGGGGGCGAGACCCAGTACTTC
TRBV6-1	TRBJ2-7	.	.	CASERGAGSYEQYF	TGTGCCAGCGAGCGTGGGGCCGGGTCCTACGAGCAGTACTTC
TRBV6-1	TRBJ1-5	.	TRBD1	CASSERDREDQPQHF	TGTGCCAGCAGTGAAAGGGACAGGGAGGACCAGCCCCAGCATTTT
TRBV7-3	TRBJ2-3	.	TRBD1	CASSPTGERKDTQYF	TGTGCCAGCAGTCCGACAGGGGAAAGAAAAGATACGCAGTATTTT
TRBV7-9	TRBJ2-5	.	.	CASSPAPQGIETQYF	TGTGCCAGCAGCCCGGCCCCACAGGGTATAGAGACCCAGTACTTC
TRBV29-1	TRBJ1-2	.	.	CSVFIKNYGYTF	TGCAGCGTTTTTATTAAGAACTATGGCTACACCTTC
TRBV15	TRBJ2-3	.	.	CATSLPNLRQEHPDTQYF	TGTGCCACCAGTTTACCCAACCTAAGACAGGAGCACCCAGATACGCAGTATTTT
TRBV15	TRBJ2-7	.	.	CATSRGQGVQQEQYF	TGTGCCACCAGCAGAGGGCAGGGAGTGCAACAAGAGCAGTACTTC
TRBV5-3	TRBJ1-2	.	.	CARLQANYGYTF	TGTGCCAGACTACAGGCTAACTATGGCTACACCTTC
TRBV6-5	TRBJ2-3	.	TRBD2	CASRNGGTSAHTQYF	TGTGCCAGCAGAAATGGGGGGACTAGCGCCCATACGCAGTATTTT
TRBV4-1	TRBJ2-7	.	TRBD2	CASSQETAGNIYEQYF	TGCGCCAGCAGCCAAGAAACAGCGGGGAATATATACGAGCAGTACTTC
TRBV19	TRBJ2-7	.	TRBD2	CASGRGPYEQYF	TGTGCCAGTGGGAGGGGCCCCTACGAGCAGTACTTC
TRBV6-1	TRBJ2-7	.	.	CASAESTMRKYEQYF	TGTGCCAGCGCCGAGTCTACAATGAGGAAGTACGAGCAGTACTTC
TRBV6-1	TRBJ2-1	.	.	CASNRRYASNEQFF	TGTGCCAGCAACCGGCGGTACGCGTCGAATGAGCAGTTCTTC
TRBV5-1	TRBJ1-3	.	.	CASSLVVGPGNTIYF	TGCGCCAGCAGCTTGGTCGTAGGGCCTGGAAACACCATATATTTT
TRBV6-6	TRBJ2-1	.	.	CASRGWAGGDNNEQFF	TGTGCCAGCAGGGGCTGGGCGGGTGGAGACAACAATGAGCAGTTCTTC
TRBV6-6	TRBJ1-3	.	.	CASRPQDLGNTIYF	TGTGCCAGCAGACCCCAGGATTTGGGAAACACCATATATTTT
TRBV10-1	TRBJ2-3	once	.	CASRGSLSTDTQYF	TGCGCCAGCAGGGGTAGCCTCAGCACAGATACGCAGTATTTT
TRBV19	TRBJ2-7	.	.	CASSRGLLYEQYF	TGTGCCAGTAGTCGGGGGCTCCTCTACGAGCAGTACTTC
TRBV9	TRBJ2-5	.	TRBD2	CASSVGGETQYF	TGTGCCAGCAGCGTCGGGGGGGAGACCCAGTACTTC
TRBV19	TRBJ2-3	.	.	CASTQGGAGPTDTQYF	TGTGCCAGTACCCAGGGGGGAGCGGGGCCCACAGATACGCAGTATTTT
TRBV27	TRBJ2-1	.	.	CASSPADSYPFNEQFF	TGTGCCAGCAGCCCCGCCGACTCATACCCGTTCAATGAGCAGTTCTTC
TRBV6-1	TRBJ1-2	.	TRBD1	CASSESPTGRTYGYTF	TGTGCCAGCAGTGAATCCCCGACAGGGAGGACCTATGGCTACACCTTC
TRBV29-1	TRBJ2-7	.	.	CSVLGIEQYF	TGCAGCGTTCTAGGGATCGAGCAGTACTTC
TRBV18	TRBJ2-7	.	.	CASSTPGHTYEQYF	TGTGCCAGCTCGACGCCGGGACACACCTACGAGCAGTACTTC
TRBV9	TRBJ1-3	.	.	CASSPKGSPGNTIYF	TGTGCCAGCAGCCCAAAGGGATCCCCTGGAAACACCATATATTTT
TRBV6-5	TRBJ1-5	once	.	CASSRDIIGNQPQHF	TGTGCCAGCAGTAGAGACATCATAGGCAATCAGCCCCAGCATTTT
TRBV5-1	TRBJ2-1	.	TRBD2	CASGFSSGNYNEQFF	TGCGCCAGCGGTTTTTCCAGCGGGAACTACAATGAGCAGTTCTTC
TRBV7-9	TRBJ1-1	.	.	CASSLETAEAFF	TGTGCCAGCAGCTTAGAGACAGCTGAAGCTTTCTTT
TRBV18	TRBJ1-1	.	.	CASSPTDGAGLEAFF	TGTGCCAGCTCACCGACAGACGGGGCGGGGCTTGAAGCTTTCTTT
TRBV25-1	TRBJ2-1	.	.	CASSDGARVLNEQFF	TGTGCCAGCAGTGATGGAGCCCGGGTCCTCAATGAGCAGTTCTTC
TRBV9	TRBJ1-1	.	.	CASSVVPENTEAFF	TGTGCCAGCAGCGTAGTTCCGGAGAACACTGAAGCTTTCTTT
TRBV14	TRBJ2-3	.	.	CASSQGFVGLTDTQYF	TGTGCCAGCAGCCAAGGCTTTGTGGGGCTCACAGATACGCAGTATTTT
TRBV7-9	TRBJ2-5	.	.	CASSLVGLLGETQYF	TGTGCCAGCAGCCTCGTAGGCCTCCTGGGAGAGACCCAGTACTTC
TRBV6-5	TRBJ2-7	.	TRBD1	CASSTDRGHPYEQYF	TGTGCCAGCAGTACCGACAGGGGTCACCCCTACGAGCAGTACTTC
TRBV5-5	TRBJ2-3	.	.	CASIPGGRGTDTQYF	TGTGCCAGCATTCCTGGGGGCCGGGGCACAGATACGCAGTATTTT
TRBV7-2	TRBJ1-2	.	.	CASSLQPRLSYGYTF	TGTGCCAGCAGCTTACAACCCCGATTGAGCTATGGCTACACCTTC
TRBV27	TRBJ1-2	.	TRBD1	CASSPTGAYGYTF	TGTGCCAGCAGTCCAACAGGGGCCTATGGCTACACCTTC
TRBV9	TRBJ2-1	.	.	CASSVVTQLEQFF	TGTGCCAGCAGCGTAGTAACCCAGTTGGAGCAGTTCTTC
TRBV14	TRBJ1-3	few	.	CASSQIQNTIYF	TGTGCCAGCAGCCAAATCCAGAACACCATATATTTT
TRBV14	TRBJ1-2	.	TRBD1	CASSQAGTGKSYGYTF	TGTGCCAGCAGCCAAGCGGGGACAGGGAAATCCTATGGCTACACCTTC
TRBV27	TRBJ2-7	.	.	CASSRPQWGEQYF	TGTGCCAGCAGTAGACCTCAGTGGGGCGAGCAGTACTTC
TRBV2	TRBJ2-2	.	TRBD1	CASWGQGVNTGELFF	TGTGCCAGCTGGGGACAGGGTGTGAACACCGGGGAGCTGTTTTTT
TRBV10-1	TRBJ1-3	once	.	CAFRSGGETGNTIYF	TGCGCCTTCAGGAGCGGGGGGGAAACTGGAAACACCATATATTTT
TRBV6-1	TRBJ1-1	.	.	CASRLGQNTEAFF	TGTGCCAGCAGATTGGGACAGAACACTGAAGCTTTCTTT
TRBV5-6	TRBJ2-3	.	.	CASSHRAYSTDTQYF	TGTGCCAGCAGTCACCGGGCCTATAGCACAGATACGCAGTATTTT
TRBV2	TRBJ1-6	.	.	CASSEALRGVPLHF	TGTGCCAGCAGTGAAGCGCTTCGGGGGGTACCCCTCCACTTT
TRBV19	TRBJ1-2	.	.	CASSILGNYGYTF	TGTGCCAGTAGTATACTAGGGAACTATGGCTACACCTTC
TRBV29-1	TRBJ2-1	.	.	CSVVLQTTYNEQFF	TGCAGCGTTGTCCTCCAGACTACATACAATGAGCAGTTCTTC
TRBV6-1	TRBJ2-7	.	TRBD1	CASSELPGQASSYEQYF	TGTGCCAGCAGTGAACTTCCGGGACAGGCCAGCTCCTACGAGCAGTACTTC
TRBV6-5	TRBJ2-3	.	.	CASSPRAGTDTQYF	TGTGCCAGCAGCCCAAGGGCGGGCACAGATACGCAGTATTTT
TRBV6-6	TRBJ2-7	.	.	CASSQGGGSYEQYF	TGTGCCAGCAGTCAGGGAGGAGGCTCCTACGAGCAGTACTTC
TRBV18	TRBJ1-4	.	.	CASSPRTVMSTNEKLFF	TGTGCCAGCTCACCAAGGACAGTCATGTCGACTAATGAAAAACTGTTTTTT
TRBV7-9	TRBJ1-1	.	TRBD1	CASRSTGATEAFF	TGTGCCAGCAGATCCACAGGGGCCACTGAAGCTTTCTTT
TRBV28	TRBJ1-2	.	TRBD1	CASRTGNSNYGYTF	TGTGCCAGCAGGACAGGGAACTCTAACTATGGCTACACCTTC
TRBV5-4	TRBJ2-7	.	.	CASSLGVYEQYF	TGTGCCAGCAGCTTGGGAGTCTACGAGCAGTACTTC